Included here is one T cell receptor beta chain sequence, with context. Its antigen remains unidentified. The sample belongs to a study of naive CD8 T cells in extremely preterm neonates. Data came from immunoSEQ multiplex PCR; TCRdb stores just in-frame clones and leaves some out. Found here are 20,000 to 30,000 clones, approximately 88% of them singletons; the top ten hold roughly 0.9%. Study conclusions and caveats: Preterm CDR3s were shorter than older groups', with fewer N additions and less trimming. Shared CDR3 nucleotide sequences: preterm around 2.6%, term about 0.37%, children 0.025% to 0.035%, adults 0.0095% to 0.01%. Compared with all age groups, preterm neonates showed less repertoire richness.

The CDR3 has 13 amino acids. The V gene lost 8 bases and the J gene lost 2 bases, with 13 bases spanning the gap. Germline-derived CDR1 and CDR2 are MGHRA and YSYEKL. Samples were taken at extremely preterm deliveries at about 22-27 weeks of gestation. Pregnancies with fetal demise, active maternal HSV infection or known maternal HIV were excluded. The sample holds sorted live naive CD8+ CD45RA+CCR7+ T cells. V is TRBV4-1 and J is TRBJ2-7; D gene uncertain. Sequenced sample: naive CD8+ T cells from cord blood. The TCR comes from a boy who was born preterm. This CDR3 is CASSETFTYEQYF. CDR3 DNA sequence: TGCGCCAGCTCGGAGACTTTTACCTACGAGCAGTACTTC.